This is a list of T cell receptor beta chains from one sample in a study of CD8+ T cells in alopecia areata. TCRdb keeps only in-frame clones here, not all; method: immunoSEQ multiplex PCR. Among about 110,000 clones listed, under 60% were seen once. The specimen comprised CD8+ T cells sorted from blood, sampled at week 24, from a patient treated with tofacitinib. All receptors derive from a human donor with alopecia areata. The CDR3 runs from the conserved cysteine through the conserved F or W. A D gene is named only where the DNA matches it firmly. Where a row states a size, it is once, few, many or the class of an expanded clone; other rows omit it.

TRBV6-5	TRBD1	TRBJ1-2	.	CASSYSFIGQEGYTF	TGTGCCAGCAGTTACTCTTTTATAGGACAGGAAGGCTACACCTTC
TRBV13	.	TRBJ1-1	.	CASSLGGGLGAFF	TGTGCCAGCAGCTTAGGCGGAGGCCTGGGGGCTTTCTTT
TRBV9	.	TRBJ2-7	many	CASSFDGDEQYF	TGTGCCAGCAGCTTCGATGGGGACGAGCAGTACTTC
TRBV27	.	TRBJ1-4	.	CASSLSGIANEKLFF	TGTGCCAGCAGTTTAAGCGGGATCGCTAATGAAAAACTGTTTTTT
TRBV4-1	.	TRBJ2-6	few	CASSQDTSSGANVLTF	TGTGCCAGCAGCCAAGATACCTCCTCTGGGGCCAACGTCCTGACTTTC
TRBV5-1	.	TRBJ1-4	.	CASSLGAGGNEKLFF	TGCGCCAGCAGCTTGGGGGCAGGCGGTAATGAAAAACTGTTTTTT
TRBV30	.	TRBJ1-6	.	CACRDDSYNSPLHF	TGTGCCTGTCGGGACGACTCCTATAATTCACCCCTCCACTTT
TRBV9	.	TRBJ2-7	few	CASSASRGYEQYF	TGTGCCAGCAGCGCGTCCAGGGGCTACGAGCAGTACTTC
TRBV5-1	.	TRBJ2-3	.	CASSWRQASTDTQYF	TGCGCCAGCAGCTGGAGACAAGCTAGCACAGATACGCAGTATTTT
TRBV9	.	TRBJ1-1	.	CAGSHLDTEAFF	TGTGCCGGCAGCCATCTGGACACTGAAGCTTTCTTT
TRBV19	.	TRBJ1-1	few	CASTRDRSTEAFF	TGTGCCAGTACCCGTGACAGGAGCACTGAAGCTTTCTTT
TRBV6-1	TRBD1	TRBJ2-7	.	CASSPPLDRDGEQYF	TGTGCCAGCAGCCCACCCCTGGACAGGGACGGCGAGCAGTACTTC
TRBV28	TRBD1	TRBJ1-1	.	CASSFVAGGETEAFF	TGTGCCAGCAGTTTTGTTGCAGGGGGGGAGACTGAAGCTTTCTTT
TRBV14	.	TRBJ1-2	few	CASSQVGGPYGYTF	TGTGCCAGCAGCCAAGTTGGCGGTCCATATGGCTACACCTTC
TRBV7-9	.	TRBJ2-1	few	CASSSGADEQFF	TGTGCCAGCAGCTCCGGGGCGGATGAGCAGTTCTTC
TRBV29-1	.	TRBJ1-1	few	CSVGRAFF	TGCAGCGTTGGGAGGGCTTTCTTT
TRBV5-1	.	TRBJ2-7	.	CASSVDPSYEQYF	TGCGCCAGCAGCGTTGACCCCTCCTACGAGCAGTACTTC
TRBV5-6	.	TRBJ2-7	.	CASSSTGTVYEQYF	TGTGCCAGCAGCTCAACCGGGACGGTCTACGAGCAGTACTTC
TRBV7-8	TRBD2	TRBJ2-7	.	CASSLVPPRGGDYEQYF	TGTGCCAGCAGCTTAGTCCCCCCGCGGGGGGGAGACTACGAGCAGTACTTC
TRBV5-1	.	TRBJ2-5	.	CASSLGTGLPGTQYF	TGCGCCAGCAGCTTGGGTACCGGTCTCCCGGGGACCCAGTACTTC
TRBV2	TRBD1	TRBJ2-5	.	CATGDRLQETQYF	TGTGCCACCGGGGACAGGCTACAAGAGACCCAGTACTTC
TRBV13	.	TRBJ2-5	few	CASSLGGSQETQYF	TGTGCCAGCAGCTTAGGGGGGTCACAAGAGACCCAGTACTTC
TRBV6-5	.	TRBJ2-2	.	CASSASVGPGELFF	TGTGCCAGCAGTGCGTCCGTGGGGCCCGGGGAGCTGTTTTTT
TRBV7-2	.	TRBJ2-7	.	CASSLVGPLGEQYF	TGTGCCAGCAGCTTAGTGGGTCCCCTTGGCGAGCAGTACTTC
TRBV6-4	TRBD2	TRBJ2-1	.	CASRASGVTYNEQFF	TGTGCCAGCAGAGCTAGCGGGGTGACCTACAATGAGCAGTTCTTC
TRBV6-4	.	TRBJ1-1	.	CASSARGYTEAFF	TGTGCCAGCAGTGCAAGGGGGTATACTGAAGCTTTCTTT
TRBV4-1	TRBD2	TRBJ2-1	.	CASSQVGAGGRYNEQFF	TGCGCCAGCAGCCAGGTCGGGGCGGGGGGCAGGTACAATGAGCAGTTCTTC
TRBV6-5	.	TRBJ2-4	.	CASSFLPVAKNIQYF	TGTGCCAGCAGCTTCCTCCCTGTAGCCAAAAACATTCAGTACTTC
TRBV30	TRBD2	TRBJ2-2	.	CAWTLPAGSTGELFF	TGTGCCTGGACCCTACCAGCGGGGAGCACCGGGGAGCTGTTTTTT
TRBV27	TRBD1	TRBJ1-1	.	CASSFRQGNTEAFF	TGTGCCAGCAGTTTCCGACAGGGTAACACTGAAGCTTTCTTT
TRBV30	.	TRBJ1-2	.	CAWSEGVFGYTF	TGTGCCTGGAGTGAAGGGGTGTTTGGCTACACCTTC
TRBV4-3	.	TRBJ2-3	.	CASSQGGLNTDTQYF	TGCGCCAGCAGCCAAGGGGGGCTTAACACAGATACGCAGTATTTT
TRBV14	TRBD2	TRBJ2-3	.	CASSQGVTSGDTQYF	TGTGCCAGCAGCCAAGGTGTGACTAGCGGTGATACGCAGTATTTT